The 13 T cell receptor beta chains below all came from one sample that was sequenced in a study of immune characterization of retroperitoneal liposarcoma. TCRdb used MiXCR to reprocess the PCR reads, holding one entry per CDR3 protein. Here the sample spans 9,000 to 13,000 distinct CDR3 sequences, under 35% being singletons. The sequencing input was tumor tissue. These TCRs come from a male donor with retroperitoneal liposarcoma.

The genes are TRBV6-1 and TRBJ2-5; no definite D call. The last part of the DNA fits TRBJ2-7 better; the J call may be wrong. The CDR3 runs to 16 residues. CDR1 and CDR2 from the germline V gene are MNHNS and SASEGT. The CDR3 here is CASSASRTSKPDEQYF. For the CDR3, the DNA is TGTGCCAGCAGTGCATCAAGGACCTCAAAACCGGACGAGCAGTACTTC.

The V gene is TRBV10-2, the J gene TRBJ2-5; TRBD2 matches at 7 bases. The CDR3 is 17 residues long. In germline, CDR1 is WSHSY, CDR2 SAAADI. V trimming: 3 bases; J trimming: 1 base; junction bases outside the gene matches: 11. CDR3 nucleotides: TGCGCCAGCAGTGACCCAATGGATGGGAGGGCCCAAGAGACCCAGTACTTC. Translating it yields CASSDPMDGRAQETQYF.

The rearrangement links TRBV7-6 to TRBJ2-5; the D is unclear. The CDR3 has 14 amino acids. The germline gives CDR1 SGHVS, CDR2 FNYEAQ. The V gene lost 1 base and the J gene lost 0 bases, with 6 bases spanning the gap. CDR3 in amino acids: CASSLEGYQETQYF. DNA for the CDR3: TGTGCCAGCAGCTTAGAAGGGTACCAAGAGACCCAGTACTTC.

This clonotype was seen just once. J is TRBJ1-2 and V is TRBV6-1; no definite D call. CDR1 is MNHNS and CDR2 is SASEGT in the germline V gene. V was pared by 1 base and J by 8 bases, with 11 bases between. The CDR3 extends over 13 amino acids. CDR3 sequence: CASSEELRRGYTF. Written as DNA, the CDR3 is TGTGCCAGCAGTGAAGAACTAAGGAGGGGCTACACCTTC.

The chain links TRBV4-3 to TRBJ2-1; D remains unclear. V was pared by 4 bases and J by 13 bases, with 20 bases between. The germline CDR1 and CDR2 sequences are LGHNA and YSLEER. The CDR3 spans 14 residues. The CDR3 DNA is TGCGCCAGCAGCCCTAGAGTAGGGTTGGAGACCCAGTTCTTC. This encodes CASSPRVGLETQFF.

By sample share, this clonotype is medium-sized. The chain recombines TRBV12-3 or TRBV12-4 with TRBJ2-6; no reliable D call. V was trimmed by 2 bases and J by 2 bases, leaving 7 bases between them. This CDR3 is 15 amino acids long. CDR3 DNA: TGTGCCAGCAGTTTATGGGGTACTGGGGCCAACGTCCTGACTTTC. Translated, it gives CASSLWGTGANVLTF.

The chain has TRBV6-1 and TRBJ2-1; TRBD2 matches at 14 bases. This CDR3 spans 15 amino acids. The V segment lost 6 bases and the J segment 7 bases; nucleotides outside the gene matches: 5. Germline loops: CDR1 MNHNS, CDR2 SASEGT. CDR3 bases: TGTGCCAGCAGGAAAGGGACTAGCGGGAGAAATGAGCAGTTCTTC. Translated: CASRKGTSGRNEQFF.

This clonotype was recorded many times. The CDR3 loop reads CASRGQGISTDTQYF. The CDR3 DNA sequence: TGCGCCAGCAGGGGACAGGGGATTAGCACAGATACGCAGTATTTT. V and J are TRBV10-2 and TRBJ2-3; 10 bases line up with TRBD1. Trimming removed 6 bases from V and 0 bases from J; junction bases left unmatched: 3. Germline V gene lookup returns CDR1 WSHSY and CDR2 SAAADI. The length of the CDR3 is 15 residues.

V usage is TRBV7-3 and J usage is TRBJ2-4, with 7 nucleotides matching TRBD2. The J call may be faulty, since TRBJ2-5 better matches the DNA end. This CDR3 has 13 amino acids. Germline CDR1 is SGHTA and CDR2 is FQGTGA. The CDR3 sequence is CASSSTSLETQYF. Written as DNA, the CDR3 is TGTGCCAGCAGCTCGACTAGCCTGGAGACCCAGTACTTC.

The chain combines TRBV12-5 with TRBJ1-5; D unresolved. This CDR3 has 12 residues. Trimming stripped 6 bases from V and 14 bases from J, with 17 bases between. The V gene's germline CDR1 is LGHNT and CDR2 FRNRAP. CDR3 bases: TGTGCTAGTGGGATACCACCGGGCCCCGAGCATTTT. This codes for CASGIPPGPEHF.

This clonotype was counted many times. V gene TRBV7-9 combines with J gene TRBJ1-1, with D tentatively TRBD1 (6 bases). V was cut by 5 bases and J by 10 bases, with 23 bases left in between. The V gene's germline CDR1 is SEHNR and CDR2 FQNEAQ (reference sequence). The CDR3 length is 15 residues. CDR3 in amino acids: CASSPSRAGARGAFF. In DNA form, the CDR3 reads TGTGCCAGCAGCCCTAGTAGGGCAGGGGCTAGAGGAGCTTTCTTT. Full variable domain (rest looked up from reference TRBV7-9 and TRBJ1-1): DTGVSQNPRHKITKRGQNVTFRCDPISEHNRLYWYRQTLGQGPEFLTYFQNEAQLEKSRLLSDRFSAERPKGSFSTLEIQRTEQGDSAMYLCASSPSRAGARGAFFGQGTRLTVV.

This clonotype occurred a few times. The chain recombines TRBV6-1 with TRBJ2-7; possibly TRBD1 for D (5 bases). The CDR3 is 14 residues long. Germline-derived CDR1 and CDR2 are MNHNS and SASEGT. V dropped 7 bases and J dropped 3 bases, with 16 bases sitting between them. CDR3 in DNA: TGTGCCAGCATTGAGAAAGGGGTAGGCTACGAGCAGTACTTC. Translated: CASIEKGVGYEQYF.

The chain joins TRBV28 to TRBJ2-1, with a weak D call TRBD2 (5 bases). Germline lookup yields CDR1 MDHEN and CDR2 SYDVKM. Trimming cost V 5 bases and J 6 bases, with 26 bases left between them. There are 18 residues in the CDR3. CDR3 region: CASSPSLGLGSVGNEQFF. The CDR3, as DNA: TGTGCCAGCAGTCCCTCCCTCGGGCTGGGTAGCGTCGGCAATGAGCAGTTCTTC.